These 13 T cell receptor beta chains were sequenced from one sample in a study of T cell repertoires in aging, cancer and after chemotherapy. TCR beta rearrangements were amplified from peripheral blood genomic DNA. Multiplex touch-down PCR with TRB-A/B primers amplified rearranged V-D-J TRB sequences. Each CDR3 protein gets one entry after TCRdb re-called the multiplex PCR reads with MiXCR. The sample records a few thousand distinct CDR3 sequences, approximately 28% being singletons. Input material: blood. The receptors derive from a human donor with a solid tumor.

The chain couples TRBV12-3 or TRBV12-4 to TRBJ2-1; 8 bases line up with TRBD1. Unmatched junction bases numbered 6, after V lost 5 bases and J lost 3 bases. This CDR3 region has 15 residues. CDR3 bases: TGTGCCAGCAGTCCTCCGGGACAGGTCTACAATGAGCAGTTCTTC. Its protein product is CASSPPGQVYNEQFF.

This clonotype ranks as large. The chain links TRBV29-1 to TRBJ1-1; 7 nucleotides agree with TRBD1. Germline-derived CDR1 and CDR2 are SQVTM and ANQGSEA. V shed 8 bases and J 1 base; nucleotides not matched to a gene: 10. The CDR3 runs 14 residues. The CDR3 loop reads CSLRVGGRNTEAFF. CDR3 coding DNA: TGCAGCCTGCGTGTAGGGGGCCGGAACACTGAAGCTTTCTTT.

Points on this clonotype: Since a much larger clone is just one base distant, this may be a read error. This chain links TRBV5-6 with TRBJ2-3, with TRBD2 identical over 10 bases. CDR1 and CDR2 from the germline V gene are SGHDT and YYEEEE. The length of the CDR3 is 16 residues. The DNA for the CDR3 is TGTGGCAGCAGCTTGCGGGGAGCGGGGGGGCAAGATACGCAGTATTTT. This encodes CGSSLRGAGGQDTQYF.

Notes on this clonotype: One junction end does not reproduce the germline sequence, and a read error may be involved. The CDR3 DNA is TGTGCCAGCAGCTTCCGGACTAGCGGGGACCCCTACAATGAGCAGTTCTTC. Its translation: CASSFRTSGDPYNEQFF. This sequence joins TRBV4-3 and TRBJ2-1; 12 nucleotides match TRBD2. The CDR3 has 17 residues. From germline, CDR1 is LGHNA and CDR2 YSLEER.

This clonotype was observed a few times. The chain couples TRBV7-9 to TRBJ1-2, with D hard to call. In germline, CDR1 is SEHNR, CDR2 FQNEAQ (reference sequence). Trimming pared 1 base from V and 8 bases from J, leaving 5 bases between. The CDR3 sequence is 11 residues long. The CDR3 DNA follows: TGTGCCAGCAGCTTAGTAGGAGGCTACACCTTC. This gives the protein CASSLVGGYTF.

The chain is built from TRBV30 and TRBJ1-1; 7 bases are a match to TRBD1. J was trimmed by 4 bases and V by 1 base; bases with no gene match: 6. Germline CDR1 and CDR2: GTSNPN and SVGIG (reference sequence). This CDR3 spans 14 amino acids. The CDR3 DNA reads TGTGCCTGGAGTGAGAAAGGGGGCATCACTGAAGCTTTCTTT. As protein: CAWSEKGGITEAFF.

This clonotype is medium-sized. The chain couples TRBV6-4 to TRBJ2-2; TRBD1 matches at 7 bases. The trim removed 6 bases at V and 7 bases at J, leaving 5 bases unmatched. This CDR3 is built from 13 residues. The V gene's germline CDR1 is MRHNA and CDR2 SNTAGT. CDR3 region: CASRGTDNGELFF. CDR3 coding DNA: TGTGCCAGCAGAGGGACAGATAACGGGGAGCTGTTTTTT.

The chain uses TRBV6-5 and TRBJ2-7, with 8 bases lining up with TRBD2. Germline V CDR1 and CDR2: MNHEY, SVGAGI. The junction had 8 bases not matched to a gene; V was cut back by 6 bases and J by 4 bases. The CDR3 spans 14 residues. The CDR3 region is CASSLQREWYEQYV. The CDR3 nucleotides are TGTGCCAGCAGCTTGCAGCGGGAGTGGTACGAGCAGTACGTC.

V and J are TRBV7-2 and TRBJ1-4; the D is unclear. This CDR3 has 14 amino acids. The V and J ends lost 6 bases and 0 bases respectively, with 8 bases between them. Germline values: CDR1 SGHTA, CDR2 FQGNSA. Here the CDR3 DNA reads TGTGCCAGCAGGAAGACGGCAACTAATGAAAAACTGTTTTTT. Its protein is CASRKTATNEKLFF. The whole variable domain, filled in from reference TRBV7-2 and TRBJ1-4, reads GAGVSQSPSNKVTEKGKDVELRCDPISGHTALYWYRQSLGQGLEFLIYFQGNSAPDKSGLPSDRFSAERTGGSVSTLTIQRTQQEDSAVYLCASRKTATNEKLFFGSGTQLSVL.

The chain employs TRBV6-5 and TRBJ2-3; D is unresolved. Per germline, CDR1 MNHEY and CDR2 SVGAGI. This CDR3 has 17 amino acids. V was trimmed by 6 bases and J by 0 bases, leaving 19 bases between them. CDR3 in DNA: TGTGCCAGCAGATTAGGTCAGGCGAATCCTAGCACAGATACGCAGTATTTT. As protein: CASRLGQANPSTDTQYF.

The V call is TRBV20-1, the J call TRBJ2-2; D unresolved. The CDR3 sequence is 12 residues long. Germline assignment: CDR1 DFQATT and CDR2 SNEGSKA (reference sequence). V was trimmed by 5 bases and J by 4 bases, leaving 8 bases between them. The CDR3 nucleotides read TGCAGTGCTCGGTACGGCACCGGGGAGCTGTTTTTT. It encodes CSARYGTGELFF.

This clonotype was observed a handful of times. The chain joins TRBV7-9 to TRBJ2-3, with 7 positions matching TRBD2. There are 15 residues in the CDR3. V shed 1 base and J 8 bases; nucleotides not matched to a gene: 9. CDR1 is SEHNR and CDR2 is FQNEAQ in the germline V gene (reference sequence). The CDR3 region has the DNA TGTGCCAGCAGCTTAGGTGGGAGGGCCTTCAGTACGCAGTATTTT. Translated: CASSLGGRAFSTQYF. Based on the CDR3 plus reference TRBV7-9 and TRBJ2-3, the full variable domain is DTGVSQNPRHKITKRGQNVTFRCDPISEHNRLYWYRQTLGQGPEFLTYFQNEAQLEKSRLLSDRFSAERPKGSFSTLEIQRTEQGDSAMYLCASSLGGRAFSTQYFGPGTRLTVL.

The chain employs TRBV7-9 and TRBJ1-6; no reliable D call. CDR3 size: 14 residues. Trimming pared 6 bases from V and 10 bases from J, leaving 16 bases between. CDR1 is SEHNR and CDR2 is FQNEAQ in the germline V gene (reference sequence). The CDR3 DNA follows: TGTGCCAGCAGGGGAGGAGGGCTAGAATCACCCCTCCACTTT. Translation: CASRGGGLESPLHF. Drawing the rest from reference TRBV7-9 and TRBJ1-6, the complete variable domain is DTGVSQNPRHKITKRGQNVTFRCDPISEHNRLYWYRQTLGQGPEFLTYFQNEAQLEKSRLLSDRFSAERPKGSFSTLEIQRTEQGDSAMYLCASRGGGLESPLHFGNGTRLTVT.